The next 8 T cell receptor beta chains were all read from a single sample in a study of T cell responses to AZD1222 COVID-19 vaccine. Repertoires were generated with immunoSEQ multiplex PCR, while TCRdb's copy carries only in-frame clones and drops some. Of about 62,000 clones listed, 70% to 90% are singletons. The material was peripheral blood, obtained on day 0 of AZD1222 vaccination. These receptors all stem from an adult in good health.

Concerning this clone: Other DNA sequences in this sample translate to the same CDR3. The chain is built from TRBV6-1 and TRBJ1-2; no definite D call. V lost 2 bases and J lost 5, with 6 bases in between. Germline values: CDR1 MNHNS, CDR2 SASEGT. The CDR3 has 12 amino acids. The DNA for the CDR3 is TGTGCCAGCAGTGAACGGTCGTATGGCTACACCTTC. Translated: CASSERSYGYTF.

The chain carries TRBV7-8 and TRBJ2-7, with a weak D call TRBD1 (6 bases). Trimming removed 5 bases from V and 2 bases from J, with 13 bases in between. The germline V gene has CDR1 SGHVS and CDR2 FQNEAQ. CDR3 length: 14 amino acids. CDR3 sequence reads: CASSKRTEAYEQYF. The CDR3 DNA reads as TGTGCCAGCAGCAAAAGGACAGAAGCCTACGAGCAGTACTTC.

The chain has TRBV5-1 and TRBJ2-2; no clear D. V lost 0 bases, J lost 3 bases, and 15 bases lay in between. The CDR3 length is 17 residues. CDR1 and CDR2 from the germline V gene are SGHRS and YFSETQ. The CDR3 region is CASSLEGGLRYTGELFF. The CDR3 coding sequence is TGCGCCAGCAGCTTGGAAGGCGGCCTTCGGTACACCGGGGAGCTGTTTTTT.

This chain connects TRBV29-1 to TRBJ1-1, with 8 nucleotides matching TRBD1. CDR1 and CDR2 (germline): SQVTM, ANQGSEA. Trimming took 6 bases from V and 6 from J; bases not matched to a gene: 6. This CDR3 has 12 residues. The CDR3 DNA reads as TGCAGCGTAGGACAGGGCTGGGCTGAAGCTTTCTTT. Its protein product is CSVGQGWAEAFF.

The chain has TRBV6-5 and TRBJ2-1; D might be TRBD1 (6 bases). The V gene's germline CDR1 is MNHEY and CDR2 SVGAGI. There are 14 residues in the CDR3. V was clipped by 7 bases and J by 0 bases, with 10 bases between them. Here the CDR3 DNA reads TGTGCCAGCACTAGGGGGAGCTCCTACAATGAGCAGTTCTTC. Translating it yields CASTRGSSYNEQFF.

This clone was observed once. The chain employs TRBV5-1 and TRBJ2-5; D perhaps matches TRBD1 (6 bases). V lost 4 bases and J lost 5, with 15 bases in between. This CDR3 is 14 amino acids long. The germline V gene encodes CDR1 SGHRS and CDR2 YFSETQ. The DNA for the CDR3 is TGCGCCAGCAGCCAAATGACAGGAGGTGAGACCCAGTACTTC. Translating it yields CASSQMTGGETQYF. The full variable domain, its missing parts supplied by reference TRBV5-1 and TRBJ2-5, is KAGVTQTPRYLIKTRGQQVTLSCSPISGHRSVSWYQQTPGQGLQFLFEYFSETQRNKGNFPGRFSGRQFSNSRSEMNVSTLELGDSALYLCASSQMTGGETQYFGPGTRLLVL.

The rearrangement joins TRBV13 to TRBJ1-1, with a tentative D call TRBD1 (5 bases). Germline lookup yields CDR1 PRHDT and CDR2 FYEKMQ (reference sequence). The CDR3 contains 11 residues. Trimming removed 1 base from V and 8 bases from J, with 5 bases in between. CDR3 protein: CASSLEGEAFF. The CDR3 region has the DNA TGTGCCAGCAGCTTAGAGGGGGAAGCTTTCTTT.

V and J are TRBV12-3 or TRBV12-4 and TRBJ2-5; D is unresolved. The CDR3 runs 13 residues. The ends were cut back, 6 bases at V and 5 bases at J, with 13 bases in the middle. This chain's CDR3 is CASSLDIGETQYF. As DNA, the CDR3 is TGTGCCAGCAGCCTCGACATCGGGGAGACCCAGTACTTC.